Listed below are T cell receptor beta chains from one sample, sequenced in a study of cytotoxic CD8 clonotypes in ibrutinib-treated CLL. Only in-frame clones appear in the TCRdb table, and some are missing; sequencing was by immunoSEQ multiplex PCR. The sample yields more than 85,000 clones, roughly three quarters seen once. Here the sequenced sample was PBMCs, taken after 24 months of ibrutinib treatment. The receptors were gathered from a human donor with chronic lymphocytic leukemia. CDR3s include the opening cysteine and the closing phenylalanine or tryptophan. The D gene is left open where the match is weak. Not all rows give a size; the values are once, few, many and, for expanded clones, a class.

DNA | CDR3 | J | size | D | V
TGCGCCAGCAGCTTAAACGCAGCGGCTAGCACAGATACGCAGTATTTT | CASSLNAAASTDTQYF | TRBJ2-3 | once | . | TRBV5-1
TGTGCCAGCAGTGGGGCCTACGAGCAGTACTTC | CASSGAYEQYF | TRBJ2-7 | few | . | TRBV25-1
TGTGCCAGCAGTAGCGGACTAACCTACGAGCAGTACTTC | CASSSGLTYEQYF | TRBJ2-7 | few | . | TRBV9
TGTGCTAGTGGACGCGGGACAGCCGGGGCAGATACGCAGTATTTT | CASGRGTAGADTQYF | TRBJ2-3 | . | . | TRBV12-5
TGTGCCAGCAAAGGCGGGAGCGAGCAGTACTTC | CASKGGSEQYF | TRBJ2-7 | . | TRBD2 | TRBV6-5
TGTGCCAGCAGTGTAGGGACAGCGAACTACGAGCAGTACTTC | CASSVGTANYEQYF | TRBJ2-7 | . | TRBD1 | TRBV6-6
TGTGCCAGCAGTTACTCTGGGTATGGCTACACCTTC | CASSYSGYGYTF | TRBJ1-2 | . | . | TRBV6-5
TGTGCCAGCTCACCACGCAGGGTAGCCTACGAGCAGTACTTC | CASSPRRVAYEQYF | TRBJ2-7 | . | . | TRBV18
TGTGCCAGCAGCTTCCCAACAGGGTTCGCGTACTTC | CASSFPTGFAYF | TRBJ2-7 | . | . | TRBV11-2
TGTGCCAGCAGTTTAAGGGGGAGCACAGATACGCAGTATTTT | CASSLRGSTDTQYF | TRBJ2-3 | . | . | TRBV28
TGTGCCAGCAGTTGGTCAACTAATGAAAAACTGTTTTTT | CASSWSTNEKLFF | TRBJ1-4 | . | . | TRBV6-6
TGTGCCAGCAGTTTCAGCTCCTACAATGAGCAGTTCTTC | CASSFSSYNEQFF | TRBJ2-1 | . | . | TRBV28
TGCGCCAGCAAAGGGGAGGAGACCCAGTACTTC | CASKGEETQYF | TRBJ2-5 | . | . | TRBV5-1
TGTGCCAGCAGGGACAGGGCAGAAAATCAGCCCCAGCATTTT | CASRDRAENQPQHF | TRBJ1-5 | . | TRBD1 | TRBV2
TGTGCCAGCAGACAGACTAGCGGTTTCCTCTATGAGCAGTTCTTC | CASRQTSGFLYEQFF | TRBJ2-1 | . | TRBD2 | TRBV2
TGTGCCAGCAGCCTAAATCCGGGACAGGGGTATGAAAAACTGTTTTTT | CASSLNPGQGYEKLFF | TRBJ1-4 | . | TRBD1 | TRBV11-2
TGTGCCAGCAGCGTAGAACCGGGGATGATGGGGACCCAGTACTTC | CASSVEPGMMGTQYF | TRBJ2-5 | . | . | TRBV9